This T cell receptor beta chain stems from a study of blood T cell repertoires in COVID-19. As for the study in general: Some COVID-19 samples were acute and others convalescent; all came from the United States, Italy and Spain. PBMCs, B-cell-depleted T cells, or T cells were the source of the cDNA or gDNA that made up the material.

The germline CDR1 and CDR2 sequences are MNHEY and SMNVEV (reference sequence). Trimming pared 3 bases from V and 1 base from J, leaving 13 bases between. The CDR3 is 15 amino acids. Profiled with immunoSEQ multiplex PCR; TCRdb holds only in-frame clones, not every one. The sample contains 90,000 to 120,000 clones, 80% to 90% of which appear only once. V is TRBV27 and J is TRBJ2-7; tentative D call: TRBD1 (5 bases). Sequencing input: peripheral blood. The sequence derives from a man in his 60s with acute or convalescent COVID-19. The CDR3 reads CASSLRQGWSYEQYF. For the CDR3, the DNA is TGTGCCAGCAGTTTGAGGCAGGGTTGGTCCTACGAGCAGTACTTC.